These T cell receptor beta chains were read from a single sample in a study of T cells in Graves' hyperthyroidism and ophthalmopathy. A single record per CDR3 protein comes from TCRdb applying MiXCR to the multiplex PCR reads. The profile shows 600,000 or so distinct CDR3 sequences, about a sixth of them singletons. Sequenced input: blood. These receptors were collected from a woman aged 30 to 39 with Graves' hyperthyroidism. The CDR3 runs from the conserved cysteine through the conserved F or W. D genes are given only for firm matches. Clone size is not always given. Where it is, it says once, few, many or a class for expanded clones.

D gene,V gene,clone size,J gene,CDR3 protein,CDR3 DNA
.,TRBV10-3,.,TRBJ2-1,CAISEAGQRSSHEQFF,TGTGCCATCAGTGAGGCGGGACAACGGTCGAGTCATGAGCAGTTCTTC
.,TRBV29-1,many,TRBJ2-3,CSVEDGLADTQYF,TGCAGCGTTGAGGACGGGCTCGCAGATACGCAGTATTTT
.,TRBV12-3/TRBV12-4,many,TRBJ2-1,CASRLYNEQFF,TGTGCCAGCAGACTATACAATGAGCAGTTCTTC
TRBD2,TRBV4-2,.,TRBJ2-3,CASSQNRLAGDRSTDTQYF,TGTGCCAGCAGCCAAAACCGGCTAGCGGGAGATAGAAGCACAGATACGCAGTATTTT
.,TRBV28,.,TRBJ2-7,CASSLWQSSYEQYF,TGTGCCAGCAGTTTGTGGCAGTCCTCCTACGAGCAGTACTTC
.,TRBV28,few,TRBJ1-5,CASSPSEGFGNQPQHF,TGTGCCAGCAGCCCTTCGGAGGGCTTTGGTAATCAGCCCCAGCATTTT
.,TRBV9,many,TRBJ1-3,CASSPADAGNTIYF,TGTGCCAGCAGCCCAGCGGACGCCGGAAACACCATATATTTT
.,TRBV28,many,TRBJ2-1,CASSLPLGANEQFF,TGTGCCAGCAGTTTACCCCTAGGCGCCAATGAGCAGTTCTTC
.,TRBV27,.,TRBJ2-5,CASMGTAEQETQYF,TGTGCCAGCATGGGCACGGCAGAACAAGAGACCCAGTACTTC
TRBD2,TRBV4-2,few,TRBJ2-1,CASSQEELAGYVEQFF,TGTGCCAGCAGCCAAGAAGAGCTAGCGGGATACGTTGAGCAGTTCTTC
TRBD2,TRBV7-2,many,TRBJ2-7,CASSPPAAGAFSYEQYF,TGTGCCAGCAGCCCCCCGGCGGCGGGAGCTTTTTCCTACGAGCAGTACTTC
.,TRBV29-1,.,TRBJ2-1,CSVEWRRGEQFF,TGCAGCGTTGAATGGCGGAGGGGTGAGCAGTTCTTC
.,TRBV3-1,.,TRBJ1-6,CASSLEPTRRDSPLHF,TGTGCCAGCAGCTTGGAACCCACTCGGCGGGATTCACCCCTCCACTTT
.,TRBV3-1,few,TRBJ1-3,CASSQDPLSGTHGNTICF,TGTGCCAGCAGCCAAGATCCGCTCTCCGGGACACATGGAAACACCATATGTTTT
TRBD1,TRBV19,.,TRBJ2-1,CASSISGTGGYNEQLF,TGTGCCAGTAGTATCTCAGGGACAGGGGGTTACAATGAGCAGCTCTTC
TRBD1,TRBV5-1,many,TRBJ1-2,CASRPTGDWGYTF,TGCGCCAGCAGACCGACAGGGGATTGGGGCTACACCTTC
.,TRBV28,many,TRBJ1-1,CASSAVWGDTEAFF,TGTGCCAGCAGTGCTGTGTGGGGGGACACTGAAGCTTTCTTT
.,TRBV9,.,TRBJ2-5,CASSLEGGSQYF,TGTGCCAGCAGCCTCGAAGGGGGTTCCCAGTACTTC
TRBD1,TRBV7-2,.,TRBJ2-5,CASSPTGSRETQYF,TGTGCCAGCAGCCCGACAGGGTCCAGGGAGACCCAGTACTTC
.,TRBV6-4,few,TRBJ1-5,CASSEQGLSNQPQHF,TGTGCCAGCAGTGAGCAGGGATTGAGCAATCAGCCCCAGCATTTT
.,TRBV7-9,many,TRBJ1-1,CASSPRQAGLTEAFF,TGTGCCAGCAGCCCTAGACAGGCTGGGCTCACTGAAGCTTTCTTT
.,TRBV20-1,many,TRBJ2-3,CSARFGSTDTQYF,TGCAGTGCTAGATTCGGCAGCACAGATACGCAGTATTTT
.,TRBV20-1,many,TRBJ2-7,CSARGRYSYEQYF,TGCAGTGCTAGGGGGAGGTACTCCTACGAGCAGTACTTC
.,TRBV29-1,many,TRBJ2-2,CSGEVRNTGELFF,TGCAGCGGCGAGGTTAGGAACACCGGGGAGCTGTTTTTT
TRBD1,TRBV6-1,many,TRBJ1-2,CASSGQANYGYTF,TGTGCCAGCAGCGGACAGGCCAACTATGGCTACACCTTC
.,TRBV20-1,.,TRBJ1-1,CSAPARQSGLTEAFF,TGCAGTGCTCCCGCCAGACAGAGCGGGCTCACTGAAGCTTTCTTT
.,TRBV5-1,.,TRBJ1-2,CASSLKGDYGYTF,TGCGCCAGCAGCTTGAAAGGGGACTATGGCTACACCTTC
.,TRBV18,many,TRBJ2-3,CASSRRKSTDTQYF,TGTGCCAGCTCACGCCGGAAGAGCACAGATACGCAGTATTTT
.,TRBV11-2,many,TRBJ2-3,CASSWGFGTDTQYF,TGTGCCAGCAGCTGGGGTTTCGGGACAGATACGCAGTATTTT
.,TRBV3-1,many,TRBJ1-2,CASSRGWAYGYTF,TGTGCCAGCAGCAGGGGATGGGCCTATGGCTACACCTTC
.,TRBV7-9,few,TRBJ2-1,CASSSTLSYNEQFF,TGTGCCAGCAGCTCTACACTCTCCTACAATGAGCAGTTCTTC
.,TRBV30,many,TRBJ1-1,CAWTHDRFEAFF,TGTGCCTGGACCCACGACAGGTTTGAAGCTTTCTTT
.,TRBV28,many,TRBJ1-2,CASAGGIVGYTF,TGTGCCAGCGCTGGGGGCATCGTTGGCTACACCTTC
TRBD2,TRBV28,once,TRBJ2-7,CASSSGTSGRGAGYEQYF,TGTGCCAGCAGTTCCGGGACTAGCGGGAGGGGGGCGGGTTACGAGCAGTACTTC
TRBD2,TRBV2,few,TRBJ2-7,CASSELTSGKGEQYF,TGTGCCAGCAGTGAACTGACTAGCGGGAAGGGCGAGCAGTACTTC
.,TRBV20-1,few,TRBJ2-1,CSALGTLTRAGYNEQFF,TGCAGTGCTCTCGGGACACTGACTAGAGCAGGGTACAATGAGCAGTTCTTC
.,TRBV7-2,many,TRBJ2-7,CASRISPYEQYF,TGTGCCAGCAGAATTAGCCCGTACGAGCAGTACTTC
.,TRBV2,few,TRBJ2-3,CASSELLLTDTQYF,TGTGCCAGCAGTGAACTCCTACTCACAGATACGCAGTATTTT
.,TRBV3-1,many,TRBJ1-5,CASSQGQIQPQHF,TGTGCCAGCAGCCAAGGGCAGATTCAGCCCCAGCATTTT
TRBD2,TRBV7-2,.,TRBJ2-5,CASSLGSSGRFDF,TGTGCCAGCAGCTTGGGTTCGAGCGGGAGGTTTGACTTC
.,TRBV18,many,TRBJ2-7,CATALGTGRSYEQYF,TGTGCCACCGCCCTGGGTACAGGAAGGTCCTACGAGCAGTACTTC
.,TRBV20-1,few,TRBJ2-2,CSARQPTGELFF,TGCAGTGCTCGACAGCCCACCGGGGAGCTGTTTTTT
.,TRBV14,.,TRBJ2-5,CASSQVTPGLDVQETQYF,TGTGCCAGCAGCCAAGTGACACCGGGACTCGACGTCCAAGAGACCCAGTACTTC
TRBD1,TRBV28,many,TRBJ2-1,CASSSWTGFNEQFF,TGTGCCAGCAGTTCCTGGACAGGGTTCAATGAGCAGTTCTTC
.,TRBV28,many,TRBJ1-1,CASSLPGVGNTEAFF,TGTGCCAGCAGTCTACCGGGGGTCGGAAACACTGAAGCTTTCTTT
.,TRBV11-2,many,TRBJ2-7,CASSLVEGPFYEQYF,TGTGCCAGCAGCTTAGTGGAGGGTCCCTTCTACGAGCAGTACTTC
.,TRBV5-1,.,TRBJ2-6,CASSLQTGGGANVLTF,TGCGCCAGCAGCTTGCAGACTGGGGGAGGGGCCAACGTCCTGACTTTC
.,TRBV25-1,.,TRBJ2-7,CASSNQGGTYEQYF,TGTGCCAGCAGTAATCAGGGGGGTACCTACGAGCAGTACTTC
.,TRBV19,.,TRBJ1-2,CASSIVLSTALNYGYTF,TGTGCCAGTAGTATCGTCCTGTCAACGGCCCTCAACTATGGCTACACCTTC
.,TRBV7-2,many,TRBJ1-5,CASSLDNQPQHF,TGTGCCAGCAGTTTAGACAATCAGCCCCAGCATTTT
.,TRBV28,.,TRBJ1-2,CASSLPGGGTF,TGTGCCAGCAGCCTCCCGGGGGGTGGCACCTTC
TRBD2,TRBV3-1,.,TRBJ2-3,CASSQGGGRGAQYF,TGTGCCAGCAGCCAAGGTGGCGGGAGAGGGGCGCAGTATTTT
TRBD1,TRBV28,many,TRBJ2-7,CASSLRQGQAYEQYF,TGTGCCAGCAGTTTACGACAGGGGCAAGCCTACGAGCAGTACTTC
TRBD1,TRBV15,.,TRBJ1-4,CATSSDRGEKLFF,TGTGCCACCAGCAGCGACAGGGGTGAAAAACTGTTTTTT